These 8 T cell receptor beta chains were all obtained from the same sample, sequenced in a study of cytomegalovirus exposure and HLA in healthy donors. A multiplex PCR was run with 60 Vbeta primers and 13 Jbeta primers. Method: immunoSEQ multiplex PCR; TCRdb's copy keeps in-frame clones and lacks some. Among 160,000 or so clones listed, more than 65% were seen once. The source material was PBMCs. The receptors were gathered from a man aged 50 to 59 in good health and CMV-seropositive.

The chain couples TRBV7-9 to TRBJ1-1, with D maybe TRBD1 (6 bases). Trimming cost V 5 bases and J 4 bases, with 17 bases left between them. Germline V CDR1 and CDR2: SEHNR, FQNEAQ (reference sequence). This CDR3 spans 15 amino acids. The CDR3 protein is CASSPLNRAGTEAFF. In DNA form, the CDR3 reads TGTGCCAGCAGCCCGCTGAACAGGGCAGGCACTGAAGCTTTCTTT.

The rearrangement joins TRBV29-1 to TRBJ1-6, with 11 bases aligning to TRBD1. V trimming: 4 bases; J trimming: 13 bases; junction bases outside the gene matches: 3. Germline-derived CDR1 and CDR2 are SQVTM and ANQGSEA. This CDR3 comprises 12 residues. Written as DNA, the CDR3 is TGCAGCGTTGGGACAGGGGGCGAGCCCCTCCACTTT. Translated, it gives CSVGTGGEPLHF.

The genes are TRBV18 and TRBJ2-2, with 10 bases matching TRBD2. This CDR3 has 19 amino acids. J gave up 2 bases and V 1 base, and 10 bases lay outside the gene matches. In germline, CDR1 is KGHSH, CDR2 LQKENI. The CDR3, as DNA: TGTGCCAGCTCACCACGTAGCGGGGGGCCCCAGATAAACACCGGGGAGCTGTTTTTT. Protein: CASSPRSGGPQINTGELFF.

The CDR3 nucleotides are TGTGCCAGCAGCGCATATCAGGGGCCGAATTCACCCCTCCACTTT. This codes for CASSAYQGPNSPLHF. J is TRBJ1-6 and V is TRBV5-4, with a tentative D call TRBD1 (6 bases). Trimming left V 4 bases short and J 7 bases short, with 15 bases between. Per germline, CDR1 SGHNT and CDR2 YYREEE (reference sequence). This CDR3 is built from 15 residues. Supplemented by reference TRBV5-4 and TRBJ1-6, the full variable domain reads ETGVTQSPTHLIKTRGQQVTLRCSSQSGHNTVSWYQQALGQGPQFIFQYYREEENGRGNFPPRFSGLQFPNYSSELNVNALELDDSALYLCASSAYQGPNSPLHFGNGTRLTVT.

This clone came up a few times. The chain has TRBV2 and TRBJ2-5, with a weak D call TRBD2 (5 bases). Germline V lookup: CDR1 SNHLY, CDR2 FYNNEI. V gave up 6 bases and J gave up 4 bases, with 21 bases separating them. CDR3 length: 16 residues. CDR3 region: CASRGARGSLLETQYF. In DNA, the CDR3 is TGTGCCAGCAGGGGCGCCCGAGGGTCGCTGCTAGAGACCCAGTACTTC. Combining the CDR3 with reference TRBV2 and TRBJ2-5 gives the whole variable domain EPEVTQTPSHQVTQMGQEVILRCVPISNHLYFYWYRQILGQKVEFLVSFYNNEISEKSEIFDDQFSVERPDGSNFTLKIRSTKLEDSAMYFCASRGARGSLLETQYFGPGTRLLVL.

This clone has a handful of counts. Different DNA sequences within this sample yield the same CDR3. The chain recombines TRBV18 with TRBJ1-2; 8 bases are shared with TRBD1. Germline assignment: CDR1 KGHSH and CDR2 LQKENI. V dropped 2 bases and J dropped 4; count of bases not matched to a gene: 0. The CDR3 sequence is 13 residues long. The DNA of the CDR3 is TGTGCCAGCTCACCAGGGACAGGCTATGGCTACACCTTC. As protein: CASSPGTGYGYTF.

J is TRBJ2-1 and V is TRBV7-6, with no clear D. The CDR3 has 13 amino acids. Between the trimmed V and J ends, which lost 2 bases and 4 bases, there was a span of 6 bases. The germline V gene encodes CDR1 SGHVS and CDR2 FNYEAQ. The CDR3 loop is CASSLQQYNEQFF. CDR3 in DNA: TGTGCCAGCAGCTTACAACAGTACAATGAGCAGTTCTTC.

The chain is built from TRBV29-1 and TRBJ2-4, with TRBD2 matching over 7 bases. V lost 0 bases to trimming and J lost 4 bases; unmatched junction nucleotides: 6. Germline CDR1 SQVTM, CDR2 ANQGSEA. This CDR3 region has 15 residues. The CDR3, as DNA: TGCAGCGTTGAAGATGGGGGGGTGAAGAAAAACATTCAGTACTTC. Its translation: CSVEDGGVKKNIQYF.